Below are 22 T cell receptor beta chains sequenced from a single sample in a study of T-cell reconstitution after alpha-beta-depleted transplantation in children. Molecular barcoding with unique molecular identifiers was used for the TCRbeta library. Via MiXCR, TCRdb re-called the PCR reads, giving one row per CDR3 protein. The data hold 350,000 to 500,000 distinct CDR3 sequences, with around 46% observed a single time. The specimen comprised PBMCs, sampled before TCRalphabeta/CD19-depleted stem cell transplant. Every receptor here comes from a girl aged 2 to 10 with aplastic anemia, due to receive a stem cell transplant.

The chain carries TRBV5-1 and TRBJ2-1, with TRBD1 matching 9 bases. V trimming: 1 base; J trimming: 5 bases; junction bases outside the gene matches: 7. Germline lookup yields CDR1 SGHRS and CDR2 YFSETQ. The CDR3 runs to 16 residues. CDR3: CASSLLSGQGNNEQFF. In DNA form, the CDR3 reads TGCGCCAGCAGCTTGTTATCGGGACAGGGCAACAATGAGCAGTTCTTC.

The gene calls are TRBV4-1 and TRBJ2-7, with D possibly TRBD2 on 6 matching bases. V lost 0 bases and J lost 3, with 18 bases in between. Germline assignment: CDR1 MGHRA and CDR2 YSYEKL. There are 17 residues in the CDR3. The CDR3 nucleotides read TGCGCCAGCAGCCAAGAAGGTACGGGAGTGGGGAGCTACGAGCAGTACTTC. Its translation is CASSQEGTGVGSYEQYF.

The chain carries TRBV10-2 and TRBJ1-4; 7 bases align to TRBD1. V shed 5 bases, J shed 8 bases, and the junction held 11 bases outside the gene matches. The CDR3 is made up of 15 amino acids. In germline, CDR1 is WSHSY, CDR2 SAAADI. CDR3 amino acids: CASSHPQGVGEKLFF. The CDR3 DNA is TGCGCCAGCAGTCACCCCCAGGGGGTAGGGGAAAAACTGTTTTTT.

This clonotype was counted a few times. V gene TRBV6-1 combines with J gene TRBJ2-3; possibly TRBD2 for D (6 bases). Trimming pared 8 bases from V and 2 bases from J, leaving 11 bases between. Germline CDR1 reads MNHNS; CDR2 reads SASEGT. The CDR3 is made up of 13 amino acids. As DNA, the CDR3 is TGTGCCAGCGGGGCGGACTACACAGATACGCAGTATTTT. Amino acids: CASGADYTDTQYF.

CDR3 amino acids: CASSWNREITEAFF. The CDR3 region has the DNA TGTGCCAGCAGCTGGAACAGGGAAATCACTGAAGCTTTCTTT. The chain is built from TRBV5-6 and TRBJ1-1; maybe TRBD1 (6 bases). Deletions cut 3 bases from V and 4 bases from J, with 13 bases between. Germline values: CDR1 SGHDT, CDR2 YYEEEE. The CDR3 has 14 residues.

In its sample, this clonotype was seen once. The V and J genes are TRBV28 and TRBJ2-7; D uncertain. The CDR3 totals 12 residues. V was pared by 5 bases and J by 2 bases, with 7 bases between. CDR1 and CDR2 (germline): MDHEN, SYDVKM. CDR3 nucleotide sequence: TGTGCCAGCAGTAAAAAACCCTACGAGCAGTACTTC. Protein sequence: CASSKKPYEQYF.

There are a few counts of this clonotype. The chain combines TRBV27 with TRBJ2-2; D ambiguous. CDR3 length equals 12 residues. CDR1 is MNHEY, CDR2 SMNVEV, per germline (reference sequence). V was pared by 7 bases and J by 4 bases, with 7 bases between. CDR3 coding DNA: TGTGCCAGCATCGGTTTCACCGGGGAGCTGTTTTTT. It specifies CASIGFTGELFF.

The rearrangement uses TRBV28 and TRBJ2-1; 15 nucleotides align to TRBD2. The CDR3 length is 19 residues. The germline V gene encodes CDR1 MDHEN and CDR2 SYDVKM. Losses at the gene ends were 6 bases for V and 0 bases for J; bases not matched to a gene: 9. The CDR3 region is CASRQPGLAGGTSYNEQFF. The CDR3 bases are TGTGCCAGCAGACAACCGGGACTAGCGGGGGGTACCTCCTACAATGAGCAGTTCTTC.

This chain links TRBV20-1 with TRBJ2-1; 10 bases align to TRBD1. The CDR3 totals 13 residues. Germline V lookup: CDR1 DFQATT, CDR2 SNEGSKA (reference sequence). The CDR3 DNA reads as TGCAGCCAGGGACAGGGGAACTACAATGAGCAGTTCTTC. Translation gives CSQGQGNYNEQFF.

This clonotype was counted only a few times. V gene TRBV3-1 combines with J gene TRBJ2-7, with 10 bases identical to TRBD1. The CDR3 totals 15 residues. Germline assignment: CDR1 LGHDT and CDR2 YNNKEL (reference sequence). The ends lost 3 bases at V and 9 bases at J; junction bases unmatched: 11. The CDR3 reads CASSHYGQGGTGQYF. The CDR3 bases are TGTGCCAGCAGCCATTACGGACAGGGGGGGACCGGGCAGTACTTC.

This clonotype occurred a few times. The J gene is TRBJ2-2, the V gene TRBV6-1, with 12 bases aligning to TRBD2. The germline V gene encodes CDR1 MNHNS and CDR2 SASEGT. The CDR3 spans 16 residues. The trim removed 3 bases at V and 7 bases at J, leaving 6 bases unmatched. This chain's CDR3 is CASSETSGSLSGELFF. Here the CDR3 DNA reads TGTGCCAGCAGTGAGACTAGCGGGAGTCTGAGCGGGGAGCTGTTTTTT.

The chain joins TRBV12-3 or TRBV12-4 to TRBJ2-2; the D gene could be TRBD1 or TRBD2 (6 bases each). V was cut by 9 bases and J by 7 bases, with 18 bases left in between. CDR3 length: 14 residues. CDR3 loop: CASGGRGQSGELFF. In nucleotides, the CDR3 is TGTGCCAGTGGGGGACGGGGGCAGAGCGGGGAGCTGTTTTTT.

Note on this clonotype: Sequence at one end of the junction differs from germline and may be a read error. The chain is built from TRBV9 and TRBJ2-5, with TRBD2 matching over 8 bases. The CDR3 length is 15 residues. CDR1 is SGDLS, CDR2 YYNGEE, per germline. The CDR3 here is CAGSRGGREQETQYF. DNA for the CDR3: TGTGCCGGCAGCCGGGGGGGCCGTGAGCAAGAGACCCAGTACTTC.

The CDR3 loop reads CSVEGLAGGSYNEQFF. In DNA form, the CDR3 reads TGCAGCGTGGAGGGACTAGCGGGAGGCTCCTACAATGAGCAGTTCTTC. The chain links TRBV29-1 to TRBJ2-1, with 15 bases that match TRBD2. CDR1 and CDR2 from the germline V gene are SQVTM and ANQGSEA. The trim removed 6 bases at V and 0 bases at J, leaving 3 bases unmatched. This CDR3 contains 16 residues.

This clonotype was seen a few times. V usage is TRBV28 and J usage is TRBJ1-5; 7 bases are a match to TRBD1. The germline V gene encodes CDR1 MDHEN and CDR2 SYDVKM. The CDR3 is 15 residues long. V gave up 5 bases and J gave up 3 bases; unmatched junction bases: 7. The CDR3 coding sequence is TGTGCCAGCAGTCCGGGGGACAGCAACAATCAGCCCCAGCATTTT. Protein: CASSPGDSNNQPQHF.

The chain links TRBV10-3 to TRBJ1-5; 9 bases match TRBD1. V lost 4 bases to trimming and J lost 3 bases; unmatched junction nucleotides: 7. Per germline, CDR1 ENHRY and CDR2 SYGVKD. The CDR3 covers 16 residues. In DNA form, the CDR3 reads TGTGCCATCAGTGCAACCGACAGGGGGAACAATCAGCCCCAGCATTTT. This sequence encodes CAISATDRGNNQPQHF.

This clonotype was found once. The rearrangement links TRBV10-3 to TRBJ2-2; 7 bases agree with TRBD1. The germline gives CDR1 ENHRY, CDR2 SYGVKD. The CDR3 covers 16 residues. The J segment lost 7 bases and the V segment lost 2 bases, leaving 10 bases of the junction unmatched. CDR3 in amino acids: CAISERPGGSGGELFF. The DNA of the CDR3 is TGTGCCATCAGTGAGCGGCCAGGGGGTTCTGGCGGGGAGCTGTTTTTT.

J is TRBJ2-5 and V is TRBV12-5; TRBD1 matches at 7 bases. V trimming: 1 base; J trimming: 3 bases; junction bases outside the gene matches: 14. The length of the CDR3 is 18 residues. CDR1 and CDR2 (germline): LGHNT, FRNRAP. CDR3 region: CASGLADSFGDREETQYF. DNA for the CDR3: TGTGCTAGTGGTTTGGCAGACAGCTTCGGGGACAGAGAAGAGACCCAGTACTTC.

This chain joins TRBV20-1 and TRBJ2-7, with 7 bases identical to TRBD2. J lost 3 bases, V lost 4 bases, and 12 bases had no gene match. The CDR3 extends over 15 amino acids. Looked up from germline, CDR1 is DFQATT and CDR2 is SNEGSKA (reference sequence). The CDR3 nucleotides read TGCAGTGCTACCCACCGGGGAGCTAGCGGCTACGAGCAGTACTTC. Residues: CSATHRGASGYEQYF.

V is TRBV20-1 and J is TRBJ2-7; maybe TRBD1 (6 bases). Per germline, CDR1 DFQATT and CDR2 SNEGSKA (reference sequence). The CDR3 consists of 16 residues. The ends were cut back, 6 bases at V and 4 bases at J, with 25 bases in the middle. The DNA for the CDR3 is TGCAGTGCCCTCATCCCCCACAGGGCAAGTCGGTACGAGCAGTACTTC. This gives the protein CSALIPHRASRYEQYF.

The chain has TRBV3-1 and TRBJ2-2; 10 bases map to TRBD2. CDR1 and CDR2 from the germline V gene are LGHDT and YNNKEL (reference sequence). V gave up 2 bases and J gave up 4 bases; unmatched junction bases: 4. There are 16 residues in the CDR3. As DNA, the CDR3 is TGTGCCAGCAGCCAATGGCTAGCGGGAGCCACCGGGGAGCTGTTTTTT. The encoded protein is CASSQWLAGATGELFF.

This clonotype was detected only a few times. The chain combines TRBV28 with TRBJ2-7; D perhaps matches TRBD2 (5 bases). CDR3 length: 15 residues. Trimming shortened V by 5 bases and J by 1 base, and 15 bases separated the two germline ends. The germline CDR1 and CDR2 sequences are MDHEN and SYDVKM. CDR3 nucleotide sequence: TGTGCCAGCAGTCCCCGTGGGAGCATGTCCTACGAGCAGTACTTC. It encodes CASSPRGSMSYEQYF. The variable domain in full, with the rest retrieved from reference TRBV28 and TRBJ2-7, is DVKVTQSSRYLVKRTGEKVFLECVQDMDHENMFWYRQDPGLGLRLIYFSYDVKMKEKGDIPEGYSVSREKKERFSLILESASTNQTSMYLCASSPRGSMSYEQYFGPGTRLTVT.